This TCR beta chain came from a study of blood T cell repertoires in COVID-19. CDR3 length equals 13 residues. Trimming removed 2 bases at V and 6 bases at J, with 10 bases between. CDR1 is MNHNS, CDR2 SASEGT, per germline. This table comes from immunoSEQ multiplex PCR, and its TCRdb copy is limited to in-frame clones, with some not included. Of 130,000 to 150,000 clones detected, roughly 90% appear once; the ten largest clones hold around 0.91%. This clone was seen at least ten times. The genes are TRBV6-1 and TRBJ1-2, with D maybe TRBD1 (5 bases). This sequence originates from a woman in her forties or fifties with acute or convalescent COVID-19. Material: peripheral blood. DNA of the CDR3: TGTGCCAGCAGTGAAAGCAGGGAACATGGCTACACCTTC. Translated: CASSESREHGYTF.